The T cell receptor (beta chain) under discussion was sequenced for a study of T cells in Graves' hyperthyroidism and ophthalmopathy. Authors of the study amplified TCR beta CDR3 regions from RNA transcripts. A first-round RT-PCR of the TCR CDR3 used the HTBI primer set. TCRdb passed the multiplex PCR reads through MiXCR, listing each CDR3 protein once. The sample includes some 580,000 distinct CDR3 sequences, about a sixth of them seen just once. CDR1 PRHDT and CDR2 FYEKMQ come from the germline V gene (reference sequence). This CDR3 region has 17 residues. The V end was cut by 5 bases, the J end by 0 bases, with 17 bases between. In this sample, this clonotype turned up many times.

This chain uses TRBV13 with TRBJ1-3; unclear D gene. Sequenced material: blood. The clonotype was recovered from a woman in her 40s with Graves' ophthalmopathy. The CDR3 here is CASSRNWDSISGNTIYF. CDR3 bases: TGTGCCAGCAGCCGAAATTGGGATTCCATCTCTGGAAACACCATATATTTT.